The 26 T cell receptor beta chains listed next were all sequenced from one sample in a study of shared clonotypes between healthy human individuals. This table comes from immunoSEQ multiplex PCR, and its TCRdb copy is limited to in-frame clones, with some not included. The table includes approximately 720,000 clones, 60% to 80% detected once. Sequencing input: memory CD4+ T cells sorted from blood. Noted subset: CD45RA-negative fraction. The receptors stem from a woman aged 25 to 45 in good health.

V and J are TRBV10-2 and TRBJ1-2, with D tentatively TRBD1 (5 bases). The CDR3 length is 12 residues. V lost 9 bases and J 3 bases, leaving 11 bases between the germline ends. Germline lookup yields CDR1 WSHSY and CDR2 SAAADI. The CDR3 region is CASSGTDYGYTF. As DNA, the CDR3 is TGCGCCAGTTCCGGGACTGACTATGGCTACACCTTC.

The chain uses TRBV19 and TRBJ1-1, with D uncertain. The CDR3 contains 15 residues. Deletions cut 3 bases from V and 2 bases from J, with 13 bases between. Germline-derived CDR1 and CDR2 are LNHDA and SQIVND (reference sequence). This chain's CDR3 is CASSIRHPVNTEAFF. Written as DNA, the CDR3 is TGTGCCAGTAGTATTCGGCACCCGGTAAACACTGAAGCTTTCTTT.

There are many counts of this clone. V usage is TRBV29-1 and J usage is TRBJ1-5; a possible D gene is TRBD1 (6 bases). Germline lookup yields CDR1 SQVTM and CDR2 ANQGSEA. This CDR3 is built from 13 residues. V lost 6 bases, J lost 7 bases, and 16 bases lay in between. DNA for the CDR3: TGCAGCGTAGGGACGGGGGCCGGGCAGCCCCAGCATTTT. The encoded protein is CSVGTGAGQPQHF.

The chain uses TRBV28 and TRBJ2-1; perhaps D is TRBD1 or TRBD2 (5 bases each). This CDR3 has 16 amino acids. Trimming cost V 10 bases and J 3 bases, with 22 bases left between them. Germline loops: CDR1 MDHEN, CDR2 SYDVKM. CDR3: CATTRNARGRYNEQFF. For the CDR3, the DNA is TGTGCCACCACACGAAATGCGAGGGGCCGCTACAATGAGCAGTTCTTC.

This chain joins TRBV4-2 and TRBJ1-1, with TRBD1 matching over 12 bases. CDR1 and CDR2 from the germline V gene are LGHNA and YNFKEQ. The CDR3 has 16 residues. The V and J ends lost 0 bases and 7 bases, in that order; junction bases with no gene match: 6. The CDR3 region has the DNA TGTGCCAGCAGCCAAGACGGTGGGACAGGGGGCAATGAAGCTTTCTTT. Translated, it gives CASSQDGGTGGNEAFF.

A note on this clone: An end of the junction differs from the germline gene, which may be a read error. The chain carries TRBV7-2 and TRBJ2-5, with 9 bases that match TRBD1. Germline CDR1 SGHTA, CDR2 FQGNSA. This CDR3 has 15 amino acids. CDR3 coding DNA: TGTGCCAGCAGTTTAGGGGACAGGGACGAGGAGACCCAGTACTTC. Encoded protein: CASSLGDRDEETQYF.

The rearrangement links TRBV11-3 to TRBJ2-1; TRBD2 matches 8 bases. This CDR3 comprises 15 residues. V lost 8 bases and J lost 7; bases outside the gene matches: 13. The germline gives CDR1 SGHNT, CDR2 YENEEA. CDR3 residues: CASAKDSGMWNEQFF. The CDR3 DNA follows: TGTGCCAGCGCGAAAGATAGCGGGATGTGGAATGAGCAGTTCTTC.

The rearrangement links TRBV5-1 to TRBJ1-4; D possibly corresponds to TRBD1 (5 bases). Germline V gene sequence: CDR1 SGHRS, CDR2 YFSETQ. The V gene lost 4 bases and the J gene lost 7 bases, with 17 bases spanning the gap. The CDR3 sequence is 15 residues long. The CDR3 DNA is TGCGCCAGCAGCGGAACAGGAGGGTGGGGTGAAAAACTGTTTTTT. Translating it yields CASSGTGGWGEKLFF.

V gene TRBV5-1 combines with J gene TRBJ1-4, with 7 bases lining up with TRBD1. Trimming cost V 4 bases and J 9 bases; bases outside gene matches: 9. Germline V gives CDR1 SGHRS, CDR2 YFSETQ. The CDR3 contains 14 residues. Written as DNA, the CDR3 is TGCGCCAGCAGCCAACGACAGGGTCAGAAAAAACTGTTTTTT. Its protein product is CASSQRQGQKKLFF. Full variable domain (rest looked up from reference TRBV5-1 and TRBJ1-4): KAGVTQTPRYLIKTRGQQVTLSCSPISGHRSVSWYQQTPGQGLQFLFEYFSETQRNKGNFPGRFSGRQFSNSRSEMNVSTLELGDSALYLCASSQRQGQKKLFFGSGTQLSVL.

This sequence joins TRBV19 and TRBJ2-3, with D unresolved. Trimming took off 2 bases at V and 6 bases at J, with 3 bases between the two ends. The CDR3 has 11 amino acids. Germline V gene lookup returns CDR1 LNHDA and CDR2 SQIVND (reference sequence). The CDR3 nucleotides read TGTGCCAGTAGTATATTGGATACGCAGTATTTT. Translation: CASSILDTQYF. Full variable domain (missing parts from reference TRBV19 and TRBJ2-3): DGGITQSPKYLFRKEGQNVTLSCEQNLNHDAMYWYRQDPGQGLRLIYYSQIVNDFQKGDIAEGYSVSREKKESFPLTVTSAQKNPTAFYLCASSILDTQYFGPGTRLTVL.

The chain combines TRBV25-1 with TRBJ2-5; 9 nucleotides match TRBD2. Germline V gene data show CDR1 as MGHDK and CDR2 as SYGVNS. There are 16 residues in the CDR3. With V trimmed by 3 bases and J by 1 base, 6 bases remained unmatched. The CDR3 sequence: CASSDRPTSGQETQYF. CDR3 coding DNA: TGTGCCAGCAGTGATCGTCCGACTAGCGGCCAAGAGACCCAGTACTTC. Complete variable domain (other parts from reference TRBV25-1 and TRBJ2-5): EADIYQTPRYLVIGTGKKITLECSQTMGHDKMYWYQQDPGMELHLIHYSYGVNSTEKGDLSSESTVSRIRTEHFPLTLESARPSHTSQYLCASSDRPTSGQETQYFGPGTRLLVL.

This chain uses TRBV23-1 with TRBJ2-7; D perhaps matches TRBD2 (6 bases). TRBV23-1 is noted as an ORF with a role that remains uncertain. This CDR3 has 15 amino acids. V was pared by 8 bases and J by 0 bases, with 17 bases between. CDR3 region: CASPLGGVHSYEQYF. Written as DNA, the CDR3 is TGCGCCAGCCCCCTGGGGGGAGTACACTCCTACGAGCAGTACTTC.

V is TRBV9 and J is TRBJ2-7; 13 bases match TRBD2. With 3 bases clipped from V and 7 bases from J, the junction kept 10 bases outside the gene matches. CDR3 length: 16 amino acids. Germline CDR1 reads SGDLS; CDR2 reads YYNGEE. CDR3 coding DNA: TGTGCCAGCAGCGAGACTAGCGGGAGGTACCCCTTGGAGCAGTACTTC. Its protein is CASSETSGRYPLEQYF.

On this clone: Since a much larger clone is just one base distant, this may be a read error. The genes are TRBV18 and TRBJ1-2; D might be TRBD1 (5 bases). The V gene lost 3 bases and the J gene lost 0 bases, with 8 bases spanning the gap. CDR1 is KGHSH, CDR2 LQKENI, per germline. The CDR3 totals 14 residues. Written as DNA, the CDR3 is TGTGCCAGCTCACCGCGAGGGGCTAACTATGGCTACACCTTC. Translation gives CASSPRGANYGYTF.

This clone has just one count. The chain carries TRBV10-3 and TRBJ2-5; D remains ambiguous. V dropped 0 bases and J dropped 5 bases, with 4 bases sitting between them. CDR1 ENHRY and CDR2 SYGVKD come from the germline V gene. The CDR3 runs 12 residues. CDR3 region: CAISESSETQYF. The CDR3, as DNA: TGTGCCATCAGTGAGTCTTCCGAGACCCAGTACTTC.

This clone was counted between two and nine times. The chain uses TRBV14 and TRBJ2-1, with TRBD2 identical over 9 bases. The CDR3 totals 16 residues. V lost 2 bases to trimming and J lost 8 bases; unmatched junction nucleotides: 10. From germline, CDR1 is SGHDN and CDR2 FVKESK. The CDR3 protein is CASSQMWAGGPYEQFF. In DNA, the CDR3 is TGTGCCAGCAGCCAAATGTGGGCGGGAGGGCCTTATGAGCAGTTCTTC.

The rearrangement joins TRBV13 to TRBJ2-1, with TRBD2 matching 11 bases. There are 15 residues in the CDR3. Germline V gives CDR1 PRHDT, CDR2 FYEKMQ (reference sequence). Unmatched junction bases numbered 2, after V lost 1 base and J lost 6 bases. CDR3 in DNA: TGTGCCAGCAGCTTAGCACTAGCGGGAGTCAATGAGCAGTTCTTC. It encodes CASSLALAGVNEQFF. The whole variable domain, remainder taken from reference TRBV13 and TRBJ2-1, is AAGVIQSPRHLIKEKRETATLKCYPIPRHDTVYWYQQGPGQDPQFLISFYEKMQSDKGSIPDRFSAQQFSDYHSELNMSSLELGDSALYFCASSLALAGVNEQFFGPGTRLTVL.

The CDR3 DNA reads TGTGCCAGCAGCCAAGGAGGACTTTCAGCGACGTCCTACGAGCAGTACTTC. Translated, it gives CASSQGGLSATSYEQYF. The chain is built from TRBV4-2 and TRBJ2-7; maybe TRBD2 (5 bases). CDR3 length equals 17 residues. Germline CDR1 LGHNA, CDR2 YNFKEQ. V lost 1 base, J lost 1 base, and 17 bases lay in between.

The chain is built from TRBV10-1 and TRBJ2-2, with D perhaps given as TRBD1 or TRBD2 (5 bases each). Germline lookup yields CDR1 WNHNN and CDR2 SYGVQD (reference sequence). With 4 bases removed from V and 2 bases from J, the gap between germline ends came to 17 bases. This CDR3 spans 17 amino acids. This CDR3 is CASSALYQRGNTGELFF. CDR3 nucleotides: TGCGCCAGCAGTGCCCTTTACCAGAGGGGAAACACCGGGGAGCTGTTTTTT.

This chain joins TRBV28 and TRBJ1-4; D remains unclear. V was pared by 8 bases and J by 2 bases, with 15 bases between. The CDR3 spans 15 residues. Germline CDR1 is MDHEN and CDR2 is SYDVKM. The CDR3 loop reads CASLPTGITNEKLFF. CDR3 DNA sequence: TGTGCCAGCCTCCCGACGGGAATCACTAATGAAAAACTGTTTTTT.

This clone turned up a few times. J is TRBJ2-2 and V is TRBV20-1; D ambiguous. The CDR3 totals 11 residues. Trimming took 7 bases from V and 1 from J, leaving 4 bases between them. From germline, CDR1 is DFQATT and CDR2 SNEGSKA (reference sequence). CDR3 in amino acids: CSVENTGELFF. CDR3 DNA: TGCAGTGTTGAGAACACCGGGGAGCTGTTTTTT.

A few counts support this clone. The chain has TRBV11-2 and TRBJ1-4, with D perhaps TRBD1 (6 bases). The CDR3 has 14 residues. Trimming left V 3 bases short and J 6 bases short, with 11 bases between. Germline V gives CDR1 SGHAT, CDR2 FQNNGV. The CDR3 is CASSFGQGYEKLFF. The CDR3 DNA is TGTGCCAGCAGCTTTGGGCAGGGGTATGAAAAACTGTTTTTT. Full variable domain (outside the CDR3, taken from reference TRBV11-2 and TRBJ1-4): EAGVAQSPRYKIIEKRQSVAFWCNPISGHATLYWYQQILGQGPKLLIQFQNNGVVDDSQLPKDRFSAERLKGVDSTLKIQPAKLEDSAVYLCASSFGQGYEKLFFGSGTQLSVL.

The chain links TRBV5-6 to TRBJ2-7, with D perhaps matching TRBD2 (6 bases). Germline V gene data show CDR1 as SGHDT and CDR2 as YYEEEE. This CDR3 region has 15 residues. V lost 0 bases and J lost 4, with 14 bases in between. This chain's CDR3 is CASSLAAGSGYEQYF. Written as DNA, the CDR3 is TGTGCCAGCAGCTTGGCCGCCGGGAGTGGGTACGAGCAGTACTTC.

The rearrangement joins TRBV5-1 to TRBJ2-2; D unclear. Germline V gives CDR1 SGHRS, CDR2 YFSETQ. The CDR3 is 16 amino acids. V gave up 0 bases and J gave up 0 bases, with 9 bases separating them. The CDR3 nucleotides are TGCGCCAGCAGCTTGGGCTTATCCTCGAACACCGGGGAGCTGTTTTTT. As protein: CASSLGLSSNTGELFF. Based on the CDR3 plus reference TRBV5-1 and TRBJ2-2, the full variable domain is KAGVTQTPRYLIKTRGQQVTLSCSPISGHRSVSWYQQTPGQGLQFLFEYFSETQRNKGNFPGRFSGRQFSNSRSEMNVSTLELGDSALYLCASSLGLSSNTGELFFGEGSRLTVL.

About this clone itself: At one boundary the junction diverges from the germline segment, which might be a read error. V is TRBV4-1 and J is TRBJ1-5; D is ambiguous. The germline gives CDR1 MGHRA, CDR2 YSYEKL. This CDR3 is 16 amino acids long. DNA of the CDR3: TGCACCAGCAGCCACGGAGTCCCCCTAAGCAATCAGCCCCAGCATTTT. It is translated as CTSSHGVPLSNQPQHF.

This chain connects TRBV7-2 to TRBJ2-3, with TRBD2 as a possible D gene (6 bases). Germline V gene lookup returns CDR1 SGHTA and CDR2 FQGNSA. The V end was cut by 5 bases, the J end by 0 bases, with 12 bases between. There are 15 residues in the CDR3. The CDR3 region is CASSPSAESTDTQYF. CDR3 in DNA: TGTGCCAGCAGCCCTAGCGCTGAGAGCACAGATACGCAGTATTTT.